This T cell receptor (beta chain) was identified in a study of T-cell reconstitution after alpha-beta-depleted transplantation in children. This clonotype appeared many times. The antigen is undetermined. Unique molecular identifiers featured in how the TCRbeta library was prepared. TCRdb itself ran the PCR reads through MiXCR, one entry per CDR3 protein. The sample has approximately 170,000 distinct CDR3 sequences; 11% are singletons. Study-level results: Several hundred expanded graft clones reportedly were the source of alpha-beta T cells about two months after transplant. Fresh T-cell production supplied most of the T-cell counts and diversity seen one year after transplant. TCRbeta diversity was high at day 60 in some patients (a result of surviving recipient T cells and thymic progenitors).

The CDR3 is 15 amino acids. The germline V and J ends were trimmed by 6 bases and 3 bases, with 18 bases remaining between them. In germline, CDR1 is ENHRY, CDR2 SYGVKD. Sequenced material: PBMCs, taken before TCRalphabeta/CD19-depleted stem cell transplant. The source is a boy between 2 and 10 years old with acute myeloid leukemia, due to receive a stem cell transplant. The V gene is TRBV10-3, the J gene TRBJ2-7; D possibly matches TRBD1 or TRBD2 (5 bases each). The DNA for the CDR3 is TGTGCCATCAGCTCTACCAGTGGGGGTGTCTACGAGCAGTACTTC. Translated: CAISSTSGGVYEQYF.